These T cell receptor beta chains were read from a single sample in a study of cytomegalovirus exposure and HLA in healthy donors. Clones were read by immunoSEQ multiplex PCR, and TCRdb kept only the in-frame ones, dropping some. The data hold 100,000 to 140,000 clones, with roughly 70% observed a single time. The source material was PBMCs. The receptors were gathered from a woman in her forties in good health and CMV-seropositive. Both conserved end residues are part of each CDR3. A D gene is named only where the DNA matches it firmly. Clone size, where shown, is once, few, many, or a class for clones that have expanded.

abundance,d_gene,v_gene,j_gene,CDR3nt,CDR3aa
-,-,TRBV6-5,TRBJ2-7,TGTGCCAGCAGAGCAACCCTTACCTCGAGGGAGCAGTACTTC,CASRATLTSREQYF
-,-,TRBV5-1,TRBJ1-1,TGCGCCAGCAGCTTGTCTGAGGGAACTGAAGCTTTCTTT,CASSLSEGTEAFF
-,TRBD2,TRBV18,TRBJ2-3,TGTGCCAGCTCTACCACCGGGGGGACGTCCACAGATACGCAGTATTTT,CASSTTGGTSTDTQYF
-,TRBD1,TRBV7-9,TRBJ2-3,TGTGCCAGCAGCTTAGCAGGGACAGGGAGCACAGATACGCAGTATTTT,CASSLAGTGSTDTQYF
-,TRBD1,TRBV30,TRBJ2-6,TGTGCCTGGAGCGTGACAGGGTCCCACTCTGGGGCCAACGTCCTGACTTTC,CAWSVTGSHSGANVLTF
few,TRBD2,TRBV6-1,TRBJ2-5,TGTGCCAGCAGTGAGAGCGGGGGGGAAGAGACCCAGTACTTC,CASSESGGEETQYF
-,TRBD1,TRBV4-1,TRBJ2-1,TGCGCCAGCAGCCAAGAGAGGGGACAGGGGGCGCAGGGGCAGTTCTTC,CASSQERGQGAQGQFF
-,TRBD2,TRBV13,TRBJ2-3,TGTGCCAGCAGGCAGCGGGGGGGCTTCACAGATACGCAGTATTTT,CASRQRGGFTDTQYF
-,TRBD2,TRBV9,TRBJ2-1,TGTGCCAGCAACCCCATAGGTAGCGGGGGGTACAATGAGCAGTTCTTC,CASNPIGSGGYNEQFF
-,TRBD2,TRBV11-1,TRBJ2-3,TGTGCCAGCAGCTTAGTAGGCGGGGGGGCAGATACGCAGTATTTT,CASSLVGGGADTQYF
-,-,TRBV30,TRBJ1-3,TGTGCCTGGAGTGTACGGGGAGGAGGAAACACCATATATTTT,CAWSVRGGGNTIYF
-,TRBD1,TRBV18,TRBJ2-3,TGTGCCAGCTCTTCCGGGACAGGGGATGGTGAATATTTT,CASSSGTGDGEYF
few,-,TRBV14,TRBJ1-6,TGTGCCAGCAGCCAAGTTCGTCATAATTCACCCCTCCACTTT,CASSQVRHNSPLHF
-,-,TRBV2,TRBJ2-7,TGTGCCAGCAGTGGGGACTTCAGCTCCTACGAGCAGTACTTC,CASSGDFSSYEQYF
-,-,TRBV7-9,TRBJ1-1,TGTGCCAGCAGTTATGCGTTGGGCCAGAACACTGAAGCTTTCTTT,CASSYALGQNTEAFF
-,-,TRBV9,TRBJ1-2,TGTGCCAGCAGCGTAGACGGCGCGGGCTATGGCTACACCTTC,CASSVDGAGYGYTF
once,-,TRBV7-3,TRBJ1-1,TGTGCCAGCAGGGCTCAACGGGGCACTGAAGCTTTCTTT,CASRAQRGTEAFF
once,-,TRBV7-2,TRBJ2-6,TGTGCCAGCAGCTTGGGCGACCAGCATTTCTCTGGGGCCAACGTCCTGACTTTC,CASSLGDQHFSGANVLTF
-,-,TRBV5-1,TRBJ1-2,TGCGCCAGCAGCTTGGGGACAGCTAACTATGGCTACACCTTC,CASSLGTANYGYTF
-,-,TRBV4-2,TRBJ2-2,TGTGCCAGCAGGGGCGTACCGAACACCGGGGAGCTGTTTTTT,CASRGVPNTGELFF
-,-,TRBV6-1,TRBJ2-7,TGTGCCAGCACTGAATCCAGTTTCTGGCTCGTGCAGTACTTC,CASTESSFWLVQYF
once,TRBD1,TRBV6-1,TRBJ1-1,TGTGCCAGCAATGACCGGTTGGGGACAGGGGTTAGGGACACTGAAGCTTTCTTT,CASNDRLGTGVRDTEAFF
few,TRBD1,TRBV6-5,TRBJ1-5,TGTGCCAGCAGCGATGGACAGGGCGTAGATCAGCCCCAGCATTTT,CASSDGQGVDQPQHF
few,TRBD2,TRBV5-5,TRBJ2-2,TGTGCCAGCAGCTTGCGGCTAGCGGCCGGGGAGCTGTTTTTT,CASSLRLAAGELFF
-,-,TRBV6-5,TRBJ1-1,TGTGCCAGCAAAACCTTCCTGGACAGCAACACTGAAGCTTTCTTT,CASKTFLDSNTEAFF
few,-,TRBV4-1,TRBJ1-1,TGCGCCAGCAGCCAGGCGACACCGAACACTGAAGCTTTCTTT,CASSQATPNTEAFF
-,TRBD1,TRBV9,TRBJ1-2,TGTGCCAGCAGCCCCGGGACAGACTATGGCTACACCTTC,CASSPGTDYGYTF
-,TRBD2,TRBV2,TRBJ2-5,TGTGCCAGCAGTTGGACTAGCTCAGAGACCCAGTACTTC,CASSWTSSETQYF
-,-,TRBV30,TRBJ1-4,TGTGCCTGGAGTGTCGGTGAAAAACTGTTTTTT,CAWSVGEKLFF
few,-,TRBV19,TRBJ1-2,TGTGCCAGTAATGGAGGGATTATAGGATATGGCTACACCTTC,CASNGGIIGYGYTF
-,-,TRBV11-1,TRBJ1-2,TGTGCCAGCAGCTCCACCTTGGGTACGGGGTTCTATGGCTACACCTTC,CASSSTLGTGFYGYTF
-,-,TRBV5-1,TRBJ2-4,TGCGCCAGCAGCTTGGCCCTTGAGAGTATAGCCAAAAACATTCAGTACTTC,CASSLALESIAKNIQYF
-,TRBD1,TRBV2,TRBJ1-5,TGTGCCAGCGGGGACAGGGGGCGATTTCAGCCCCAGCATTTT,CASGDRGRFQPQHF
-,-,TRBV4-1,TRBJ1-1,TGCGCCAGCAGCCGCCAAACTCCGGCAGCGGGAACTGAAGCTTTCTTT,CASSRQTPAAGTEAFF
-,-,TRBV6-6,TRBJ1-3,TGTGCCAGCAGTTTTCAGGGATCCTCTGGAAACACCATATATTTT,CASSFQGSSGNTIYF
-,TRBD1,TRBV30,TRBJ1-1,TGTGCCTGGAGTGCGATGGGGGACAGGGGAGCTTTCTTT,CAWSAMGDRGAFF
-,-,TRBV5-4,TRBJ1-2,TGTGCCAGCAGCCTTCCCTTGGGGGGAGACTATGGCTACACCTTC,CASSLPLGGDYGYTF
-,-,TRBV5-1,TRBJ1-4,TGCGCCAGCAGCTTGTCCCAGGGTGGTGAAAAACTGTTTTTT,CASSLSQGGEKLFF
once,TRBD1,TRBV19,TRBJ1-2,TGTGCCAGTAGGAACACGGCAGGGGGCGACTATGGCTACACCTTC,CASRNTAGGDYGYTF
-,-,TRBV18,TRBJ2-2,TGTGCCAGCTCACCACTGAGTTCCGGGGAGCTGTTTTTT,CASSPLSSGELFF
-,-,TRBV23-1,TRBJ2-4,TGCGCCAGCAGTCACAGTGAGGGATTAGCCAAAAACATTCAGTACTTC,CASSHSEGLAKNIQYF
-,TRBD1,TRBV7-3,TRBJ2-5,TGTGCCAGCAGCCGGGACAGGGATGAGACCCAGTACTTC,CASSRDRDETQYF
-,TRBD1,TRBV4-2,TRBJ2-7,TGTGCCAGCAGCCATCGCGCCGACAGGGCTTCTGACGAGCAGTACTTC,CASSHRADRASDEQYF
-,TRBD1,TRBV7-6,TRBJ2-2,TGTGCCAGCAGCTTACAGGGACAGGGTTGGACCGGGGAGCTGTTTTTT,CASSLQGQGWTGELFF
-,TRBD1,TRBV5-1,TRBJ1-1,TGCGCCAGCAGCCTACAGGGGAGTGACGCTGAAGCTTTCTTT,CASSLQGSDAEAFF